This T cell receptor beta chain derives from a study of OX40 agonist ivuxolimab in advanced cancers. Study-level information: Six ivuxolimab dose levels, 0.01 to 10 mg/kg, were given intravenously every 2 weeks. Earlier treatment with anti-PD-1, anti-PD-L1 or anti-CTLA-4 was permitted, and 30% to 40% had received some.

Here immunoSEQ multiplex PCR was the method, and the copy in TCRdb shows in-frame clones only, minus some. Of under 100,000 clones detected, approximately 85% appear once; the ten largest clones hold less than 6.5%. The CDR3 runs 14 residues. Germline assignment: CDR1 SGHDT and CDR2 YYEEEE. V shed 4 bases and J 3 bases; nucleotides not matched to a gene: 3. The sequence derives from an adult with an advanced solid tumor such as melanoma, head and neck, liver or kidney cancer. This specimen consisted of CD4+ or CD8+ T cells sorted from blood, obtained in a trial of the OX40 agonist ivuxolimab. J is TRBJ2-4 and V is TRBV5-6, with 8 bases identical to TRBD1. The CDR3 nucleotides are TGTGCCAGCAGCACGACAGGGGTCAAAAACATTCAGTACTTC. Protein product: CASSTTGVKNIQYF.